A selection of T cell receptor beta chains follows, all from one sample in a study of identical twins. From the 5' RACE reads, TCRdb called clonotypes with MiXCR, one entry per CDR3 protein. The sample records about 200,000 distinct CDR3 sequences, approximately 9% being singletons. The material sequenced was memory (CD45RO+) T cells sorted from blood. The receptors stem from a woman aged 18-29 years in good health. Both conserved end residues are part of each CDR3. D genes are given only for firm matches. Where a row states a size, it is once, few, many or the class of an expanded clone; other rows omit it.

D gene: NA
J gene: TRBJ2-2
V gene: TRBV7-6
clone size: few
CDR3 DNA: TGTGCCAGCAGCTCGAGCCGGACCGGGGAGCTGTTTTTT
CDR3 protein: CASSSSRTGELFF

D gene: TRBD2
J gene: TRBJ2-1
V gene: TRBV29-1
clone size: many
CDR3 DNA: TGCAGCTCCTCACCTGGCGGGAGTGCCGTCAATGAGCAGTTCTTC
CDR3 protein: CSSSPGGSAVNEQFF

D gene: TRBD2
J gene: TRBJ2-3
V gene: TRBV10-2
clone size: many
CDR3 DNA: TGCGCCAGCAGTAAAACTAGCGGGGCCATCACAGATACGCAGTATTTT
CDR3 protein: CASSKTSGAITDTQYF

D gene: TRBD2
J gene: TRBJ2-7
V gene: TRBV7-9
clone size: NA
CDR3 DNA: TGTGCCAGCAGCTTTATGGGACTAGTCGGTCTCGAGCAGTACTTC
CDR3 protein: CASSFMGLVGLEQYF

D gene: NA
J gene: TRBJ2-5
V gene: TRBV18
clone size: NA
CDR3 DNA: TGTGCCAGCTCTAACGGCTCACCTCGGGAGACCCAGTACTTC
CDR3 protein: CASSNGSPRETQYF

D gene: TRBD2
J gene: TRBJ2-1
V gene: TRBV5-1
clone size: NA
CDR3 DNA: TGCGCCAGCAGCTTGGCCCCCCAGACTAGCGGGGGCTACAATGAGCAGTTCTTC
CDR3 protein: CASSLAPQTSGGYNEQFF

D gene: TRBD2
J gene: TRBJ2-1
V gene: TRBV10-1
clone size: many
CDR3 DNA: TGCGCCAGCAGTGCCGGACTAGCGGGATTTCGGGATGAGCAGTTCTTC
CDR3 protein: CASSAGLAGFRDEQFF

D gene: NA
J gene: TRBJ1-1
V gene: TRBV27
clone size: NA
CDR3 DNA: TGTGCCAGCTTAGAAGGGACTGAAGCTTTCTTT
CDR3 protein: CASLEGTEAFF

D gene: NA
J gene: TRBJ1-2
V gene: TRBV2
clone size: NA
CDR3 DNA: TGTGCCAGCAGTCCAAGGGAGGTCTATGGCTACACCTTC
CDR3 protein: CASSPREVYGYTF

D gene: TRBD2
J gene: TRBJ2-1
V gene: TRBV5-5
clone size: NA
CDR3 DNA: TGTGCCAGCAGCTATGGCGGGAGGGCCAATGAGCAGTTCTTC
CDR3 protein: CASSYGGRANEQFF

D gene: NA
J gene: TRBJ2-1
V gene: TRBV29-1
clone size: many
CDR3 DNA: TGCAGCGCCTGGCGCGTATACAATGAGCAGTTCTTC
CDR3 protein: CSAWRVYNEQFF

D gene: NA
J gene: TRBJ2-7
V gene: TRBV6-1
clone size: NA
CDR3 DNA: TGTGCCAGCAGCGCCAGGGCGGCTGATTCCTACGAGCAGTACTTC
CDR3 protein: CASSARAADSYEQYF

D gene: NA
J gene: TRBJ1-6
V gene: TRBV10-2
clone size: few
CDR3 DNA: TGCGCCAGCAACCCGGGACGGCCCTTAGGCTCACCCCTCCACTTT
CDR3 protein: CASNPGRPLGSPLHF

D gene: NA
J gene: TRBJ2-3
V gene: TRBV14
clone size: few
CDR3 DNA: TGTGCCAGCAGCCAGTATAGGGCGAGCGGTGGATTTGATACGCAGTATTTT
CDR3 protein: CASSQYRASGGFDTQYF

D gene: TRBD1
J gene: TRBJ1-1
V gene: TRBV7-9
clone size: NA
CDR3 DNA: TGTGCCAGCCAGGGGGTCCGGGAGGGCACTGAAGCTTTCTTT
CDR3 protein: CASQGVREGTEAFF

D gene: NA
J gene: TRBJ1-2
V gene: TRBV18
clone size: few
CDR3 DNA: TGTGCCAGCTCCAGAGGTGGAGTCGATGGCTACACCTTC
CDR3 protein: CASSRGGVDGYTF

D gene: NA
J gene: TRBJ2-7
V gene: TRBV7-2
clone size: NA
CDR3 DNA: TGTGCCAGCAGTTTGGTGCGGGATAAGTACGAGCAGTACTTC
CDR3 protein: CASSLVRDKYEQYF

D gene: NA
J gene: TRBJ2-5
V gene: TRBV20-1
clone size: few
CDR3 DNA: TGCAGTGCTAGTTTAGGATGGGGGACTGCGAAAGAGACCCAGTACTTC
CDR3 protein: CSASLGWGTAKETQYF

D gene: TRBD1
J gene: TRBJ2-1
V gene: TRBV20-1
clone size: NA
CDR3 DNA: TGCAGTTGCCTAACCCCCGGGACAGGGACAATCAATGAGCAGTTCTTC
CDR3 protein: CSCLTPGTGTINEQFF

D gene: NA
J gene: TRBJ2-5
V gene: TRBV3-1
clone size: NA
CDR3 DNA: TGTGCCAGCAGCCCCCGGGCTAGCAACCAAGAGACCCAGTACTTC
CDR3 protein: CASSPRASNQETQYF

D gene: NA
J gene: TRBJ2-3
V gene: TRBV12-5
clone size: many
CDR3 DNA: TGTGCTAGTCGAGGGGGGGGCCTCACAGATACGCAGTATTTT
CDR3 protein: CASRGGGLTDTQYF

D gene: TRBD1
J gene: TRBJ1-6
V gene: TRBV12-3/TRBV12-4
clone size: few
CDR3 DNA: TGTGCCAGCAGTGGACAGGGGCGGGGTTCACCCCTCCACTTT
CDR3 protein: CASSGQGRGSPLHF

D gene: TRBD2
J gene: TRBJ2-1
V gene: TRBV20-1
clone size: few
CDR3 DNA: TGCAGTGCTAGAGATCAAGGGACTAGCGGGGCCTCTGAGCAGTTCTTC
CDR3 protein: CSARDQGTSGASEQFF

D gene: TRBD2
J gene: TRBJ2-1
V gene: TRBV20-1
clone size: NA
CDR3 DNA: TGCAGTGGAGCGGGAGAGTCGTACAATGAGCAGTTCTTC
CDR3 protein: CSGAGESYNEQFF

D gene: TRBD2
J gene: TRBJ2-1
V gene: TRBV6-2/TRBV6-3
clone size: NA
CDR3 DNA: TGTGCCAGCAGCTCGGGACTAGCGGGACGAAATGAGCAGTTCTTC
CDR3 protein: CASSSGLAGRNEQFF

D gene: NA
J gene: TRBJ2-7
V gene: TRBV6-1
clone size: NA
CDR3 DNA: TGTGCCAGCAGTCTTGTGCTGACCTACGAGCAGTACTTC
CDR3 protein: CASSLVLTYEQYF

D gene: NA
J gene: TRBJ1-1
V gene: TRBV4-3
clone size: medium-sized
CDR3 DNA: TGCGCCAGCAGCCAAGATAGCGCGAATACTGAAGCTTTCTTT
CDR3 protein: CASSQDSANTEAFF

D gene: TRBD1
J gene: TRBJ1-4
V gene: TRBV15
clone size: NA
CDR3 DNA: TGTGCCACCAGCCGGACGGGGCAGGGGGAAGGAACTAATGAAAAACTGTTTTTT
CDR3 protein: CATSRTGQGEGTNEKLFF

D gene: NA
J gene: TRBJ2-5
V gene: TRBV12-3/TRBV12-4
clone size: NA
CDR3 DNA: TGTGCCAGCAGTTTAGCGGGGAGGTTTGAGACCCAGTACTTC
CDR3 protein: CASSLAGRFETQYF

D gene: NA
J gene: TRBJ1-1
V gene: TRBV5-1
clone size: few
CDR3 DNA: TGCGCCAGCAGGGCCAGGGGCGCAGGTAACACTGAAGCTTTCTTT
CDR3 protein: CASRARGAGNTEAFF

D gene: NA
J gene: TRBJ2-7
V gene: TRBV7-2
clone size: NA
CDR3 DNA: TGTGTCAGCAGCTTAGGGGGATACCCTTACGAGCAGTACTTC
CDR3 protein: CVSSLGGYPYEQYF

D gene: NA
J gene: TRBJ1-1
V gene: TRBV29-1
clone size: many
CDR3 DNA: TGCAGCGTCGCGCCCGGCTGGGGGATGAACACTGAAGCTTTCTTT
CDR3 protein: CSVAPGWGMNTEAFF

D gene: NA
J gene: TRBJ2-1
V gene: TRBV14
clone size: NA
CDR3 DNA: TGTGCCAGCAGCCAAGGCCGGGCGTTCTTC
CDR3 protein: CASSQGRAFF

D gene: NA
J gene: TRBJ2-7
V gene: TRBV5-1
clone size: NA
CDR3 DNA: TGCGCCAGCAGCCATCAACAGGGAAGGGAGCAGTACTTC
CDR3 protein: CASSHQQGREQYF

D gene: NA
J gene: TRBJ1-2
V gene: TRBV6-5
clone size: few
CDR3 DNA: TGTGCCAGCAGTTACTCGGGGACGCTGTCAGGTGGCTACACCTTC
CDR3 protein: CASSYSGTLSGGYTF

D gene: NA
J gene: TRBJ1-2
V gene: TRBV12-3/TRBV12-4
clone size: few
CDR3 DNA: TGTGCCAGCAGTTTGGAGAAGCTCTATGGCTACACCTTC
CDR3 protein: CASSLEKLYGYTF

D gene: TRBD1
J gene: TRBJ1-5
V gene: TRBV6-2/TRBV6-3
clone size: many
CDR3 DNA: TGTGCCAGCAGTTATGAATTCGGGACAGGGATTTATAGCAATCAGCCCCAGCATTTT
CDR3 protein: CASSYEFGTGIYSNQPQHF

D gene: TRBD1
J gene: TRBJ1-1
V gene: TRBV5-1
clone size: many
CDR3 DNA: TGCGCCAGCAGCCCGGGGTTAGGGACAGATGAAGCTTTCTTT
CDR3 protein: CASSPGLGTDEAFF

D gene: TRBD2
J gene: TRBJ2-3
V gene: TRBV7-2
clone size: NA
CDR3 DNA: TGTGCCAGCAGCTTAGGTAGCGGGGGGCAGTATTTT
CDR3 protein: CASSLGSGGQYF

D gene: NA
J gene: TRBJ2-2
V gene: TRBV5-1
clone size: NA
CDR3 DNA: TGCGCCAGCAGCTTGGGACAGAAAAACACCGGGGAGCTGTTTTTT
CDR3 protein: CASSLGQKNTGELFF

D gene: TRBD1
J gene: TRBJ1-1
V gene: TRBV2
clone size: many
CDR3 DNA: TGTGCCAGCAGTGACGACAGGGCGTACACTGAAGCTTTCTTT
CDR3 protein: CASSDDRAYTEAFF

D gene: TRBD2
J gene: TRBJ2-1
V gene: TRBV25-1
clone size: many
CDR3 DNA: TGTGCCAGCAGTGAAAGGTCTGAGGGAGGGCCTTTCAATGAGCAGTTCTTC
CDR3 protein: CASSERSEGGPFNEQFF

D gene: NA
J gene: TRBJ2-7
V gene: TRBV7-2
clone size: many
CDR3 DNA: TGTGCCAGCAGCTTTTTGAGCTCCTACGAGCAGTACTTC
CDR3 protein: CASSFLSSYEQYF

D gene: TRBD1
J gene: TRBJ2-1
V gene: TRBV6-5
clone size: many
CDR3 DNA: TGTGCCAGGACAGGGATCCCCTACAATGAGCAGTTCTTC
CDR3 protein: CARTGIPYNEQFF

D gene: NA
J gene: TRBJ2-1
V gene: TRBV20-1
clone size: many
CDR3 DNA: TGCAGTGCTCCCCGGACTAGGGGGGGTGAGCAGTTCTTC
CDR3 protein: CSAPRTRGGEQFF

D gene: NA
J gene: TRBJ2-1
V gene: TRBV20-1
clone size: NA
CDR3 DNA: TGCAGTGCTAGAGCGGACAGCCCTGGTTTTGGGTACAATGAGCAGTTCTTC
CDR3 protein: CSARADSPGFGYNEQFF

D gene: NA
J gene: TRBJ1-2
V gene: TRBV20-1
clone size: NA
CDR3 DNA: TGCAGTGCTGGGTTGGGTAACTATGGCTACACCTTC
CDR3 protein: CSAGLGNYGYTF

D gene: TRBD1
J gene: TRBJ2-5
V gene: TRBV29-1
clone size: few
CDR3 DNA: TGCAGCGTTGATGCCGGGACAGGGGTCCGGGAGACCCAGTACTTC
CDR3 protein: CSVDAGTGVRETQYF

D gene: NA
J gene: TRBJ2-7
V gene: TRBV11-3
clone size: NA
CDR3 DNA: TGTGCCAGCAGCTCGACCTCGGGACTGGGCGCCGAGCAGTACTTC
CDR3 protein: CASSSTSGLGAEQYF